The clone carrying this TCR beta chain came up once. Libraries were prepared by immunoSEQ multiplex PCR; TCRdb keeps only in-frame clonotypes and omits some of them. Found here are a few hundred thousand clones, 85% to 90% of them singletons; the top ten hold roughly 1.2%. This specimen belongs to a study of blood T cell repertoires in COVID-19. Study at large: PBMCs, B-cell-depleted T cells, or T cells were the source of the cDNA or gDNA that made up the material.

Germline values: CDR1 WNHNN, CDR2 SYGVQD (reference sequence). CDR3 length: 13 residues. V shed 4 bases, J shed 3 bases, and the junction held 0 bases outside the gene matches. In terms of age and location, participants ranged from roughly 18 to 90 years and lived in about 25 US areas. The chain combines TRBV10-1 with TRBJ2-7; TRBD2 aligns across 10 bases. The sequencing input was PBMCs or T cells enriched from blood (not recorded which). This receptor was identified in a man aged 30 to 45 who had recovered from COVID-19. This CDR3 reads CASSASGSYEQYF. The CDR3 region has the DNA TGCGCCAGCAGTGCTAGCGGGAGCTACGAGCAGTACTTC.